This T cell receptor beta chain originates from a study of T cell responses to AZD1222 COVID-19 vaccine. Using immunoSEQ multiplex PCR, the repertoire was profiled, and TCRdb retains in-frame clones only, with some absent. The table includes approximately 180,000 clones, more than 75% detected once. With respect to this clone: Its antigen is unidentified.

This CDR3 spans 15 amino acids. CDR1 and CDR2 from the germline V gene are SGHTA and FQGNSA. Trimming removed 3 bases at V and 1 base at J, with 12 bases between. Study conclusions and caveats: Females outnumbered males among donors, who were mostly white British; clonal diversity was possibly underestimated.

The chain employs TRBV7-2 and TRBJ1-1; a weak D match, TRBD1 (5 bases). This sample comprised peripheral blood, obtained 28 days after the second AZD1222 dose. The clonotype originates from an adult who received the AZD1222 COVID-19 vaccine. Written as DNA, the CDR3 is TGTGCCAGCAGCTTCACCGGGACGGCGAACACTGAAGCTTTCTTT. Amino acid sequence: CASSFTGTANTEAFF.